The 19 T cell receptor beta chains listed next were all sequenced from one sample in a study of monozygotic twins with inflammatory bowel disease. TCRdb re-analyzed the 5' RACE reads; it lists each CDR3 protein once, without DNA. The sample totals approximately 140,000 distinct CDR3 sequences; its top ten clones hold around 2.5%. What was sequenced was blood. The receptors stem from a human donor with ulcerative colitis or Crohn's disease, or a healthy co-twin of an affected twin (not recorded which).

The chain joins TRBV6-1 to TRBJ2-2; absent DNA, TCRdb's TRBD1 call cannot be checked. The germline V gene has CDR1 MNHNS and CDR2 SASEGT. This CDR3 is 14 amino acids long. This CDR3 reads CASTGQRNTGELFF.

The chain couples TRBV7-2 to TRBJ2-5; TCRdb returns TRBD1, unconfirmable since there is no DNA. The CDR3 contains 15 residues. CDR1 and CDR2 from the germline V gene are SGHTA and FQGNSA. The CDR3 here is CASSGGTGGRETQYF.

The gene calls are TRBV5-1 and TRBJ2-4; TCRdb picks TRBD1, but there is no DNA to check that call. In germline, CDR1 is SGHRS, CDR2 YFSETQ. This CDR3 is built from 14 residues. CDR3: CASSPDRGTNIQYF.

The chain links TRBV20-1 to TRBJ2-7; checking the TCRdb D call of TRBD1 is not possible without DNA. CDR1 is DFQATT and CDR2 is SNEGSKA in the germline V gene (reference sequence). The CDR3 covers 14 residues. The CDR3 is CSARTTGGVNEQYF.

The CDR3 reads CASSGRTGELFF. The chain combines TRBV5-1 with TRBJ2-2; TCRdb returns TRBD1, unconfirmable since there is no DNA. This CDR3 comprises 12 residues. Germline V gives CDR1 SGHRS, CDR2 YFSETQ. Full variable domain (remainder filled in from reference TRBV5-1 and TRBJ2-2): KAGVTQTPRYLIKTRGQQVTLSCSPISGHRSVSWYQQTPGQGLQFLFEYFSETQRNKGNFPGRFSGRQFSNSRSEMNVSTLELGDSALYLCASSGRTGELFFGEGSRLTVL.

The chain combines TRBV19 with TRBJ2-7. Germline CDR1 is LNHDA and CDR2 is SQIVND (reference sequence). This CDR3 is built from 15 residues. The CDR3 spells CASSIDSLKSYEQYF.

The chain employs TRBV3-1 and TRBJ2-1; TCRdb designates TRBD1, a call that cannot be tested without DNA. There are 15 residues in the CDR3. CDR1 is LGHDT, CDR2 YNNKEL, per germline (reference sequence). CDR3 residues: CASSQGTGSYNEQFF.

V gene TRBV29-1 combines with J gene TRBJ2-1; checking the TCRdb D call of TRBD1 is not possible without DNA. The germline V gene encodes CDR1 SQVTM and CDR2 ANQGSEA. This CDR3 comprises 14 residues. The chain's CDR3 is CSVRRPRAYNEQFF.

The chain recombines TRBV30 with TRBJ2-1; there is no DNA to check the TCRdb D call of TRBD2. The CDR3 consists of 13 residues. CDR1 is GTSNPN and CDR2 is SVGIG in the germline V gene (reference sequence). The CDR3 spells CAWLREAMDEQFF.

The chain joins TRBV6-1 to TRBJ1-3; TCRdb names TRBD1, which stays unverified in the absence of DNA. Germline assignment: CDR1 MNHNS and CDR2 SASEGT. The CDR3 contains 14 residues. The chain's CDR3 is CASRRQGPGNTIYF.

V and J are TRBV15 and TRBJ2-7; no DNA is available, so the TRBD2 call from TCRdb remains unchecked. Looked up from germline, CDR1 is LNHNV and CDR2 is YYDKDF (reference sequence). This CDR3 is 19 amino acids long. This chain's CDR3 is CATSRDRHGLAGDSYEQYF.

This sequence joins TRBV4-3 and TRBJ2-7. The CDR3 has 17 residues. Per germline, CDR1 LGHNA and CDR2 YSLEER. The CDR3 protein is CASSQDALSGITYEQYF.

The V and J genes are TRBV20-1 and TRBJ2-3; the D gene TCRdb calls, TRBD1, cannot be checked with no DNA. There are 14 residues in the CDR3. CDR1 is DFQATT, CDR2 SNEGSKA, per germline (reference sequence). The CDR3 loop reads CSARVPGSTDTQYF.

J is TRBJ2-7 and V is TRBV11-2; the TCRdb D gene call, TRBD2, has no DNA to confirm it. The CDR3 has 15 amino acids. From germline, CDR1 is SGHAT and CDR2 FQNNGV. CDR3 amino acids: CASSLAAGEFYEQYF.

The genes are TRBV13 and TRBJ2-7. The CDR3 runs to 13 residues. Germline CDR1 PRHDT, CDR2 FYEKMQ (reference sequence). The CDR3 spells CASRPTSAYEQYF.

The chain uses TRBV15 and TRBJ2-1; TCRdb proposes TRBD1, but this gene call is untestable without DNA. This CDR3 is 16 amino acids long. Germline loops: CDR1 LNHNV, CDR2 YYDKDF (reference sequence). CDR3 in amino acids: CATSRPTGTGYNEQFF.

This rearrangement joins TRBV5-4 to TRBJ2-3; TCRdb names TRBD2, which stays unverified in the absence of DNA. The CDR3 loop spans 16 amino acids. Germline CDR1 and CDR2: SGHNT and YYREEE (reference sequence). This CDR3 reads CASSLAIELAGATTRF.

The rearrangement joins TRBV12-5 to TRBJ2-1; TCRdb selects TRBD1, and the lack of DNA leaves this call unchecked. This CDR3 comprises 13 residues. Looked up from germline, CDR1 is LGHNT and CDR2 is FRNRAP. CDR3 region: CASGLDRGYEQFF.

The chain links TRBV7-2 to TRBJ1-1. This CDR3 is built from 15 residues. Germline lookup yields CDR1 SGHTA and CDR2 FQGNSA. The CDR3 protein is CASSLRWNLNTEAFF. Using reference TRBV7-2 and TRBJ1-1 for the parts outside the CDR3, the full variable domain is GAGVSQSPSNKVTEKGKDVELRCDPISGHTALYWYRQSLGQGLEFLIYFQGNSAPDKSGLPSDRFSAERTGGSVSTLTIQRTQQEDSAVYLCASSLRWNLNTEAFFGQGTRLTVV.